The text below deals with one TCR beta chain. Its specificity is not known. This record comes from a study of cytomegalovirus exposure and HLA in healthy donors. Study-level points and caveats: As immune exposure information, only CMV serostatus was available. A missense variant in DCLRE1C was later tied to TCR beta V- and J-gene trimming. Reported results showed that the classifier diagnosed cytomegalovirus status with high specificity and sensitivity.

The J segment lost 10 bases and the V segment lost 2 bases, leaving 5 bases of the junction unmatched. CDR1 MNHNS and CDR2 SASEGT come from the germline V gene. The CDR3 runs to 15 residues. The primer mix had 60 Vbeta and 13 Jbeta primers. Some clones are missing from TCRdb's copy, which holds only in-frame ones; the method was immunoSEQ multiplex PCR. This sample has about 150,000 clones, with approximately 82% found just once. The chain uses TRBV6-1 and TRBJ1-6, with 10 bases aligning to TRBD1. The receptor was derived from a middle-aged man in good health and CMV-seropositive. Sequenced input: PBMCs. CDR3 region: CASSETGTGDSPLHF. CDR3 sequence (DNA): TGTGCCAGCAGTGAAACAGGGACAGGGGACTCACCCCTCCACTTT.